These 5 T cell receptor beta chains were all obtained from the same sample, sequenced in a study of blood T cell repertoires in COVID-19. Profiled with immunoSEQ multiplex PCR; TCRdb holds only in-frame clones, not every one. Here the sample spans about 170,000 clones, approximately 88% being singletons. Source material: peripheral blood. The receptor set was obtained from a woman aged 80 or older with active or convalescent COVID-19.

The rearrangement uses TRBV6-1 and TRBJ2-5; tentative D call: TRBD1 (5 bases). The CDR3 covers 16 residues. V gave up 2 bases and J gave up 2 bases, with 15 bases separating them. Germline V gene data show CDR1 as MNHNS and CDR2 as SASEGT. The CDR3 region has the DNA TGTGCCAGCAGTGAAATGGGGCATGGGGCTCAAGAGACCCAGTACTTC. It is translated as CASSEMGHGAQETQYF.

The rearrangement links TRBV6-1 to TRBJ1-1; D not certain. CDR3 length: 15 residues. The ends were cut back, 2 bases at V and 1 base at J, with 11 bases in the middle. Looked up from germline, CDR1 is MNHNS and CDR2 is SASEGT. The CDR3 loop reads CASSESRGKNTEAFF. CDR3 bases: TGTGCCAGCAGTGAAAGTAGAGGAAAGAACACTGAAGCTTTCTTT.

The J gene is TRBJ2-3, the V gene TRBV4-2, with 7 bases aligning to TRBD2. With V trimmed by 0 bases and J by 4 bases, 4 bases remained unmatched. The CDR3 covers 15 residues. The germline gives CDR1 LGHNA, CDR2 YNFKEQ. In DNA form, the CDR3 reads TGTGCCAGCAGCCAAGAGAGACTAGCCCCAGATACGCAGTATTTT. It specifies CASSQERLAPDTQYF.

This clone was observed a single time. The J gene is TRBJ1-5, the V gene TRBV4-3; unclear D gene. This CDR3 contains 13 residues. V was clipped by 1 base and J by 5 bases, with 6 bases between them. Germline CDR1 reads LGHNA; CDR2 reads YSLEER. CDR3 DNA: TGCGCCAGCAGCCAAGGCTCGGATCAGCCCCAGCATTTT. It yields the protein CASSQGSDQPQHF.

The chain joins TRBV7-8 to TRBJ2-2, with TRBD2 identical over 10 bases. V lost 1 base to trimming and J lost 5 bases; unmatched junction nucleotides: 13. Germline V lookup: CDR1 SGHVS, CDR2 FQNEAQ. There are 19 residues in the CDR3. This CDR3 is CASSLESASGGAWTGELFF. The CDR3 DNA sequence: TGTGCCAGCAGCTTAGAGTCCGCCAGCGGGGGGGCTTGGACCGGGGAGCTGTTTTTT.